Presented here are 8 T cell receptor beta chains from one specimen sequenced in a study of cytomegalovirus exposure and HLA in healthy donors. PCR involved 60 Vbeta and 13 Jbeta primers. The data were produced by immunoSEQ multiplex PCR, yet TCRdb's version contains in-frame clones alone and is incomplete. Among 170,000 or so clones listed, approximately 86% were seen once. Material for sequencing was PBMCs. The receptors shown here come from a woman between 18 and 29 years old in good health and CMV-seronegative.

The sample holds a few counts of this clone. The gene calls are TRBV6-5 and TRBJ2-1; TRBD2 matches at 12 bases. V trimming: 6 bases; J trimming: 8 bases; junction bases outside the gene matches: 8. This CDR3 spans 15 amino acids. Germline V CDR1 and CDR2: MNHEY, SVGAGI. CDR3 coding DNA: TGTGCCAGCAGGCTCCTGACTAGCGGGAGCCATGAGCAGTTCTTC. Amino acid sequence: CASRLLTSGSHEQFF.

This clone was detected only once. V and J are TRBV7-2 and TRBJ2-3; 7 bases map to TRBD1. With 5 bases clipped from V and 1 base from J, the junction kept 3 bases outside the gene matches. This CDR3 is 14 amino acids long. The germline CDR1 and CDR2 sequences are SGHTA and FQGNSA. The CDR3 reads CASSRDRGTDTQYF. CDR3 in DNA: TGTGCCAGCAGCCGAGACAGGGGCACAGATACGCAGTATTTT.

This clone has a single count. The rearrangement joins TRBV6-5 to TRBJ2-5, with a tentative D call TRBD2 (6 bases). The germline V gene encodes CDR1 MNHEY and CDR2 SVGAGI. This CDR3 spans 12 amino acids. V dropped 8 bases and J dropped 1 base, with 8 bases sitting between them. CDR3 residues: CASGGPQETQYF. In DNA, the CDR3 is TGTGCCAGCGGAGGGCCCCAAGAGACCCAGTACTTC.

The rearrangement links TRBV19 to TRBJ1-5, with 9 bases fitting TRBD1. This CDR3 spans 15 amino acids. CDR1 is LNHDA and CDR2 is SQIVND in the germline V gene (reference sequence). V trimming: 7 bases; J trimming: 6 bases; junction bases outside the gene matches: 10. The CDR3 sequence is CASTLATGGFQPQHF. CDR3 sequence (DNA): TGTGCCAGTACCCTCGCGACAGGGGGTTTTCAGCCCCAGCATTTT.

Regarding this clone: At one end, the junction sequence differs from germline, possibly due to a read error. The sample carries other DNA sequences with the same CDR3. The chain links TRBV4-2 to TRBJ2-2; 8 bases map to TRBD1. The germline V gene encodes CDR1 LGHNA and CDR2 YNFKEQ. The CDR3 length is 18 residues. The CDR3: CASSQTDRVGTNTGELFF. The CDR3 nucleotides are TGTGCCAGCAGCCAAACGGACAGGGTTGGAACGAACACCGGGGAGTTGTTTTTT.

This sequence joins TRBV27 and TRBJ2-1; TRBD2 matches at 8 bases. This CDR3 has 16 residues. With 6 bases clipped from V and 7 bases from J, the junction kept 14 bases outside the gene matches. CDR1 MNHEY and CDR2 SMNVEV come from the germline V gene (reference sequence). CDR3 nucleotides: TGTGCCAGCAGCAAATTGCCGGGACTAGTGCTTAATGAGCAGTTCTTC. Translating gives CASSKLPGLVLNEQFF.

This chain uses TRBV7-8 with TRBJ1-5, with a possible D match to TRBD1 (5 bases). V lost 5 bases and J lost 2, with 25 bases in between. This CDR3 is 19 amino acids long. CDR1 and CDR2 from the germline V gene are SGHVS and FQNEAQ. The CDR3 coding sequence is TGTGCCAGCAGCCTAGGGGCCTTGAACGGGGTTCCTGGCAATCAGCCCCAGCATTTT. Translating gives CASSLGALNGVPGNQPQHF.

V usage is TRBV19 and J usage is TRBJ2-7, with a possible D match to TRBD1 (6 bases). The V end lost 9 bases, the J end lost 1 base, and 22 bases lay between the germline ends. This CDR3 contains 16 residues. Germline assignment: CDR1 LNHDA and CDR2 SQIVND (reference sequence). The CDR3 region is CASSHSRGRRSYEQYF. CDR3 DNA sequence: TGTGCCAGCAGCCACTCCAGGGGTAGGCGGTCCTACGAGCAGTACTTC. The entire variable domain, with the rest obtained from reference TRBV19 and TRBJ2-7, is as follows: DGGITQSPKYLFRKEGQNVTLSCEQNLNHDAMYWYRQDPGQGLRLIYYSQIVNDFQKGDIAEGYSVSREKKESFPLTVTSAQKNPTAFYLCASSHSRGRRSYEQYFGPGTRLTVT.